This T cell receptor beta chain stems from a study of blood T cell repertoires in COVID-19. This clone was detected only once. Original data processing: Amplification with reference gene primers provided the estimates of nucleated cell counts. Method: immunoSEQ multiplex PCR; TCRdb's copy keeps in-frame clones and lacks some. V and J calls and clone size are copied from that table; D and trimming were computed from the DNA. This sample has a few hundred thousand clones, with approximately 88% found just once. The V gene end was trimmed by 4 bases and the J gene end by 1 base; junction bases not matched to a gene: 11. Germline CDR1 is SGHVS and CDR2 is FQNEAQ. The CDR3 extends over 18 amino acids.

The source of this sequence is a man younger than 30 who had recovered from COVID-19. Sequenced input: peripheral blood. This rearrangement joins TRBV7-8 to TRBJ1-1, with TRBD1 matching over 11 bases. DNA for the CDR3: TGTGCCAGCAGCTCAGACCGGGACAGGGGGAGAGGGAACACTGAAGCTTTCTTT. Protein: CASSSDRDRGRGNTEAFF.